The following is a T cell receptor (beta chain) sequence with its context. Its antigen is unknown. CDR3 length equals 15 residues. Germline trimming cut 5 bases from V and 1 base from J; bases unmatched to any gene: 6. CDR1 and CDR2 (germline): GTSNPN, SVGIG (reference sequence). These data belong to a study of T cells in localized non-small cell lung cancer. Study observations and caveats: Tumor trailed uninvolved adjacent lung in T cell clonality, which peaked there. Elevated circulating T cell density in blood was associated with longer overall survival.

Using immunoSEQ multiplex PCR, the repertoire was profiled, and TCRdb retains in-frame clones only, with some absent. The sample has around 26,000 clones, around 90% seen once. The chain combines TRBV30 with TRBJ2-3; TRBD2 matches at 10 bases. The receptor comes from a female donor of 60 years or more with stage II squamous cell lung carcinoma. The specimen comprised peripheral blood, sampled before any cancer treatment. The CDR3 loop reads CAWGTGLAGTDTQYF. The CDR3 nucleotides are TGTGCCTGGGGAACTGGACTAGCGGGCACAGATACGCAGTATTTT.